These T cell receptor beta chains were read from a single sample in a study of blood T cells in healthy people across ages. TCRdb itself ran the 5' RACE reads through MiXCR, one entry per CDR3 protein. Counted here are roughly 1.5 million distinct CDR3 sequences, 42% occurring once; the ten biggest clones make up 4%. The material sequenced was blood. The source is a woman aged 18-35 years in good health. The CDR3 runs from the conserved cysteine through the conserved F or W. Fields, in order: V gene, clone size, J gene, D gene, CDR3 DNA, CDR3 protein. The D gene is left open where the match is weak. Clone size is stated in some rows and not others, as once, few, many or a class when expanded.

V: TRBV2; size: .; J: TRBJ2-5; D: .; DNA: TGTGCCAGCAGGGATCCTAATGAGCAGTACTTC; CDR3: CASRDPNEQYF
V: TRBV28; size: .; J: TRBJ1-2; D: .; DNA: TGTGCCACCTTAGACACCTCCTATGGCTACACCTTC; CDR3: CATLDTSYGYTF
V: TRBV20-1; size: .; J: TRBJ2-4; D: .; DNA: TGCAGTGCTAGAGAAGAGAATAGGATAGCCAAAAACATTCAGTACTTC; CDR3: CSAREENRIAKNIQYF
V: TRBV7-2; size: .; J: TRBJ2-5; D: .; DNA: TGTGCCAGCAGACTAGGAGGGCCAGGGGTCCAAGAGACCCAGTACTTC; CDR3: CASRLGGPGVQETQYF
V: TRBV28; size: few; J: TRBJ2-5; D: TRBD2; DNA: TGTGCCAGCAGTTTTCTGTTGACTAGCGGGAAAGAGACCCAGTACTTC; CDR3: CASSFLLTSGKETQYF
V: TRBV30; size: .; J: TRBJ1-1; D: .; DNA: TGTGCCTTGGGGACACGACGGAACACTGAAGCTTTCTTT; CDR3: CALGTRRNTEAFF
V: TRBV10-1; size: .; J: TRBJ2-4; D: .; DNA: TGCGCCAGCAGTGAGATCCAGGGCATCCAGCAGTACTTC; CDR3: CASSEIQGIQQYF
V: TRBV19; size: once; J: TRBJ2-1; D: .; DNA: TGTGCCAGTAGTCCGGCATCATCTGGCGATGAGCAGTTCTTC; CDR3: CASSPASSGDEQFF
V: TRBV5-1; size: .; J: TRBJ1-4; D: TRBD1; DNA: TGTGCCAGCAGTGTTGGACAGGGTAATGAAAAACTGTTTTTT; CDR3: CASSVGQGNEKLFF
V: TRBV11-2; size: few; J: TRBJ2-7; D: .; DNA: TGTGCCAGCAGCTTCGGCTCAGGGGAAGAGCAGTACTTC; CDR3: CASSFGSGEEQYF
V: TRBV7-9; size: few; J: TRBJ2-7; D: TRBD2; DNA: TGTGCCAGCAGCTTAGCTGACGGGGGGGTCTCCTACAATGAGCAGTACTTC; CDR3: CASSLADGGVSYNEQYF
V: TRBV5-1; size: .; J: TRBJ1-1; D: TRBD1; DNA: TGCGCCAGCAGAATCCGGGACAGGGATGAAGCTTTCTTT; CDR3: CASRIRDRDEAFF
V: TRBV2; size: few; J: TRBJ2-5; D: .; DNA: TGTGCCAGCACAACGGGGGCCATCCGTTCGCGGACCCAGTACTTC; CDR3: CASTTGAIRSRTQYF
V: TRBV20-1; size: .; J: TRBJ1-5; D: .; DNA: TGCAGTGCTCAAAGGTGGGGTGGCAATCAGCCCCAGCATTTT; CDR3: CSAQRWGGNQPQHF
V: TRBV29-1; size: .; J: TRBJ2-3; D: .; DNA: TGCAGCGTTGTCGGGGACGGTAATACGCAGTATTTT; CDR3: CSVVGDGNTQYF
V: TRBV3-1; size: .; J: TRBJ2-3; D: .; DNA: TGTGCCAGCAGCCCCTTTGGGGGGGGGCATGATACGCAGTATTTT; CDR3: CASSPFGGGHDTQYF
V: TRBV7-9; size: few; J: TRBJ2-5; D: TRBD1; DNA: TGTGCCAGCAGCACTTCAGGGGGATTCGAGACCCAGTACTTC; CDR3: CASSTSGGFETQYF
V: TRBV30; size: once; J: TRBJ1-2; D: TRBD1; DNA: TGTGTCTGGGACGGACAGGGAGTGGGAAGTGGCTACACCTTC; CDR3: CVWDGQGVGSGYTF
V: TRBV9; size: .; J: TRBJ2-3; D: .; DNA: TGTGCCAGCGATGCGAGGGAGACAGATACGCAGTATTTT; CDR3: CASDARETDTQYF
V: TRBV3-1; size: .; J: TRBJ2-7; D: TRBD2; DNA: TGTGCCAGCAGCCAACGGACTAGCGCCTACGAGCAGTACTTC; CDR3: CASSQRTSAYEQYF
V: TRBV18; size: .; J: TRBJ2-1; D: .; DNA: TGTGCCAGCTCACCACAGAGCAGGGACAATGAGCAGTTCTTC; CDR3: CASSPQSRDNEQFF
V: TRBV7-9; size: .; J: TRBJ2-7; D: .; DNA: TGTGCCAGCAGCTTCCCCGTGAACTCCTACGAGCAGTACTTC; CDR3: CASSFPVNSYEQYF
V: TRBV7-2; size: .; J: TRBJ2-2; D: .; DNA: TGTGCCAGCACCCCTGGCGGGGAGCTGTTTTTT; CDR3: CASTPGGELFF
V: TRBV6-1; size: few; J: TRBJ2-3; D: .; DNA: TGTGCCAGCAGTGCCCTGCTTTTGGCAGATACGCAGTATTTT; CDR3: CASSALLLADTQYF
V: TRBV7-2; size: .; J: TRBJ1-2; D: TRBD1; DNA: TGTGCCAGCAGCTTAGCGGCAGGGGGTTTCCCCAACTATGGCTACACCTTC; CDR3: CASSLAAGGFPNYGYTF
V: TRBV5-1; size: few; J: TRBJ2-1; D: TRBD2; DNA: TGCGCCAGCAACCCTGCCGTACTAGCGGAGATCTACAATGAGCAGTTCTTC; CDR3: CASNPAVLAEIYNEQFF
V: TRBV6-2/TRBV6-3; size: .; J: TRBJ2-1; D: TRBD1; DNA: TGTGCCAGCAGTTACGGGGGCAGGGGGCAAAATGAGCAGTTCTTC; CDR3: CASSYGGRGQNEQFF
V: TRBV3-1; size: .; J: TRBJ2-1; D: .; DNA: TGTGCCAGCAGCCAGCCGGGACCAGCCTACAATGAGCAGTTCTTC; CDR3: CASSQPGPAYNEQFF
V: TRBV11-2; size: few; J: TRBJ2-1; D: TRBD2; DNA: TGTGCCAGCAGCTTAATGACTAGCGGGAGACTCTACAATGAGCAGTTCTTC; CDR3: CASSLMTSGRLYNEQFF
V: TRBV27; size: .; J: TRBJ2-2; D: TRBD2; DNA: TGTGCCAGCAGTTTATTCGCGGGGGGAAACACCGGGGAGCTGTTTTTT; CDR3: CASSLFAGGNTGELFF
V: TRBV20-1; size: many; J: TRBJ2-4; D: .; DNA: TGCAGTGCTAGAGAGGTTGGGCAAAACATTCAGTACTTC; CDR3: CSAREVGQNIQYF
V: TRBV12-3/TRBV12-4; size: few; J: TRBJ2-7; D: .; DNA: TGTGCCAGCAGTCAGAGCGACACCTACGAGCAGTACTTC; CDR3: CASSQSDTYEQYF
V: TRBV28; size: few; J: TRBJ2-7; D: TRBD2; DNA: TGTGCCAGCGGCCAGAGACTAGCGGCTTACGAGCAGTACTTC; CDR3: CASGQRLAAYEQYF
V: TRBV5-6; size: .; J: TRBJ2-1; D: TRBD2; DNA: TGTGCCAGCAGCTTTCGGGAGGGTGCGAACGAGCAGTTCTTC; CDR3: CASSFREGANEQFF
V: TRBV9; size: few; J: TRBJ2-5; D: .; DNA: TGTGCCAGCAGCGAGGGGAGAGTAGAGACTCAGTACTTC; CDR3: CASSEGRVETQYF